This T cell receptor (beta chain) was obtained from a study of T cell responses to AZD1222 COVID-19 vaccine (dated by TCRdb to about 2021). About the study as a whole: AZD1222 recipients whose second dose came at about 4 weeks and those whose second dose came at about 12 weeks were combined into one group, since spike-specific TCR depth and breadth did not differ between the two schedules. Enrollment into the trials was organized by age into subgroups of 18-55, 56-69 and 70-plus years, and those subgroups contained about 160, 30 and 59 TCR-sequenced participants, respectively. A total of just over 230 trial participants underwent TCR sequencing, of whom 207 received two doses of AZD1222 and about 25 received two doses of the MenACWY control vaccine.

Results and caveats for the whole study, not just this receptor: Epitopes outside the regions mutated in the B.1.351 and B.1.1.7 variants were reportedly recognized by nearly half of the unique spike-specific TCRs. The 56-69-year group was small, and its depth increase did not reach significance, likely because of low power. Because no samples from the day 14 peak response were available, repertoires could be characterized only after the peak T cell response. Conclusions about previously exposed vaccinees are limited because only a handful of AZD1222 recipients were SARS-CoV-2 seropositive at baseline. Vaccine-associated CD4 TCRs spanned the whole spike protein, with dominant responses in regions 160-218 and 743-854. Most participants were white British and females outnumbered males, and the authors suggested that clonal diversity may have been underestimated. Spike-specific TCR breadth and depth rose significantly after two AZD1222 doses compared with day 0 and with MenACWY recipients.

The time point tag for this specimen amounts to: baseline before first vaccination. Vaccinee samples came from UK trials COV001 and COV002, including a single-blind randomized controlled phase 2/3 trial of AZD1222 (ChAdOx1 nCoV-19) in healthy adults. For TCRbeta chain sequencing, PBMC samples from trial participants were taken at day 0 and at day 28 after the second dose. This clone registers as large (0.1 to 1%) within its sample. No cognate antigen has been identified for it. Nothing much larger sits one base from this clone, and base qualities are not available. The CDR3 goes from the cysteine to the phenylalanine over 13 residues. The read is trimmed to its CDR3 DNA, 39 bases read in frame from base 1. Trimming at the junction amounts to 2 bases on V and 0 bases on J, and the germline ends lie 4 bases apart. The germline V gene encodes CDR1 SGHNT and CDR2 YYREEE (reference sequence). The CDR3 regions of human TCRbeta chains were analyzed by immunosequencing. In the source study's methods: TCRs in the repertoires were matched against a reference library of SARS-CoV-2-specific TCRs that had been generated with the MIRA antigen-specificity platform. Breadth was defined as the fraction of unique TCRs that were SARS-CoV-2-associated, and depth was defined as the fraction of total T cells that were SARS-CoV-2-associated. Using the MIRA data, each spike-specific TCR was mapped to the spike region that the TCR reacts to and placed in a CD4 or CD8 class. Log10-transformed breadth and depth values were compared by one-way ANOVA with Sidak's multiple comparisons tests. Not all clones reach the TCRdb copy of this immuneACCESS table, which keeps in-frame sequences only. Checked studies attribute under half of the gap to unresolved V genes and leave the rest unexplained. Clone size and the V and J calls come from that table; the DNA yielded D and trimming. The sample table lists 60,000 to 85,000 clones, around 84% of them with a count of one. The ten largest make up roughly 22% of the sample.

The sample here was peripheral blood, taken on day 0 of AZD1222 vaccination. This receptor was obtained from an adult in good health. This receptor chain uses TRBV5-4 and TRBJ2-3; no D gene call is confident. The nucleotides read TGTGCCAGCAGCTTATGGAGCACAGATACGCAGTATTTT. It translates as CASSLWSTDTQYF.